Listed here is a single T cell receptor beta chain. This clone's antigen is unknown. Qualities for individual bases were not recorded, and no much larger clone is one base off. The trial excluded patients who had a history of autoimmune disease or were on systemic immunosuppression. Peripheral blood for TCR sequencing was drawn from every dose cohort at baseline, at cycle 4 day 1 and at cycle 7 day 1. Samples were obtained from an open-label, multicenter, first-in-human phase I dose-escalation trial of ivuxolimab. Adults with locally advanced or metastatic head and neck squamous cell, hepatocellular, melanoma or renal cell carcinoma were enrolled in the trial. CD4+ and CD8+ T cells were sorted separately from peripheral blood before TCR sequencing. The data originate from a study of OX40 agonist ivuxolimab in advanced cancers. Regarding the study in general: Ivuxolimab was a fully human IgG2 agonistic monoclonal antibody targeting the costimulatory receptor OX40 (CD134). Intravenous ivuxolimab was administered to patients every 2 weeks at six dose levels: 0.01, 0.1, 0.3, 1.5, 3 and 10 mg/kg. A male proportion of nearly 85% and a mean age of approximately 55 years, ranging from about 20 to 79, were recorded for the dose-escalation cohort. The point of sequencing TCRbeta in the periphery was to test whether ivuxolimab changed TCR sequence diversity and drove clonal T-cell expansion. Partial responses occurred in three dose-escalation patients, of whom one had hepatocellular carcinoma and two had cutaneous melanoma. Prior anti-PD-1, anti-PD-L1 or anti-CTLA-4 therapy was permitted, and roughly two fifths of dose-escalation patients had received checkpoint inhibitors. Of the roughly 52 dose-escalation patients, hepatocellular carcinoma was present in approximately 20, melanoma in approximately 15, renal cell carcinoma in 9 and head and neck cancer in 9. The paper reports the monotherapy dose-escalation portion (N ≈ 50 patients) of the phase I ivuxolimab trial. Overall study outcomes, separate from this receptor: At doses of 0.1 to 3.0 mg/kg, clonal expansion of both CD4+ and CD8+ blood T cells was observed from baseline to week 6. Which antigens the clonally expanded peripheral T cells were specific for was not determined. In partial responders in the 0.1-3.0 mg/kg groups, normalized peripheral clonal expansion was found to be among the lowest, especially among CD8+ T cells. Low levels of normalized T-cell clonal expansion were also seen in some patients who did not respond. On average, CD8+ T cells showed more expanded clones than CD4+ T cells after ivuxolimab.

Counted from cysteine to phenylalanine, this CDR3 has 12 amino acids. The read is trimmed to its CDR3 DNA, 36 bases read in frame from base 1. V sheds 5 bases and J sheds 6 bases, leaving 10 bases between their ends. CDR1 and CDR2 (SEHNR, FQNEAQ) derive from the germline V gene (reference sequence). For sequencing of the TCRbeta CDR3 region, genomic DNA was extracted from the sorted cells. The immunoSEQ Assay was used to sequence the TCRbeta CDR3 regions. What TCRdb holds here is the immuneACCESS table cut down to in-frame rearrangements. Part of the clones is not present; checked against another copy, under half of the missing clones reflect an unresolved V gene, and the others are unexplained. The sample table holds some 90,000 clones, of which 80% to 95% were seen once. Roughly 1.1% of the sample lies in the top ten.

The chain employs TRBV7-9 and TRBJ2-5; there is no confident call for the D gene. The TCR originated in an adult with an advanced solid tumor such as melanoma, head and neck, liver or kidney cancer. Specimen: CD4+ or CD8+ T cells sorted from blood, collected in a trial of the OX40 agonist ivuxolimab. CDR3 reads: CASSRPGKTQYF. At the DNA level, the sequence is TGTGCCAGCAGCCGACCTGGAAAGACCCAGTACTTC.